This T cell receptor beta chain was obtained from a study of T cell responses to AZD1222 COVID-19 vaccine. Germline values: CDR1 KGHSH, CDR2 LQKENI. The V gene end was trimmed by 3 bases and the J gene end by 4 bases; junction bases not matched to a gene: 7. The CDR3 extends over 15 amino acids. Clones were sequenced by immunoSEQ multiplex PCR, and TCRdb holds only the in-frame ones, with some missing. The sample consists of about 69,000 clones, less than 85% of them appearing once. Second-dose timings of about 4 or about 12 weeks were pooled. Source: peripheral blood, taken 28 days after the second AZD1222 dose. The origin of this receptor is an adult who received the AZD1222 COVID-19 vaccine. The chain combines TRBV18 with TRBJ2-5, with 8 nucleotides matching TRBD1. The CDR3 loop reads CASSPTGQEGETQYF. CDR3 coding DNA: TGTGCCAGCTCACCCACGGGACAGGAAGGAGAGACCCAGTACTTC.